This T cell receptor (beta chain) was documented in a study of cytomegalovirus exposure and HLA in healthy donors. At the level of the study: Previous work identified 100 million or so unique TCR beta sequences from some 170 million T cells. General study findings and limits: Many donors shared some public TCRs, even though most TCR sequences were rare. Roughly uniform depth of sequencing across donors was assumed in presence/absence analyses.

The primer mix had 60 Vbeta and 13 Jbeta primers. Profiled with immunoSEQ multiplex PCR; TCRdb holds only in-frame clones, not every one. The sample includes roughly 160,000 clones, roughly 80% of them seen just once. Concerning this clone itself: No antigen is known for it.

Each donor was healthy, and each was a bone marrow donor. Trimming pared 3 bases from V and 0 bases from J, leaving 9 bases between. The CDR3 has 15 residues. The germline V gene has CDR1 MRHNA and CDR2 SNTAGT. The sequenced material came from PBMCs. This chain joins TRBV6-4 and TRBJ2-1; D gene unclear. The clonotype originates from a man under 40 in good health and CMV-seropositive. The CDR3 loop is CASSEVFSSYNEQFF. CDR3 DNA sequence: TGTGCCAGCAGTGAGGTTTTTAGCTCCTACAATGAGCAGTTCTTC.